One and the same sample provided the 5 T cell receptor beta chains below, sequenced in a study of T cells in Graves' hyperthyroidism and ophthalmopathy. Amplified TCR beta CDR3 regions derived from RNA transcripts. Primed by the HTBI set, a first-round RT-PCR was run on the TCR CDR3. Via MiXCR, TCRdb re-called the multiplex PCR reads, giving one row per CDR3 protein. This sample has approximately 330,000 distinct CDR3 sequences, with about 20% found just once. Sequenced input: blood. The source is a woman aged 50 to 60 with Graves' hyperthyroidism.

The rearrangement joins TRBV6-5 to TRBJ2-1; 9 bases are shared with TRBD2. CDR1 MNHEY and CDR2 SVGAGI come from the germline V gene. V lost 2 bases, J lost 6 bases, and 5 bases stayed unmatched. CDR3 length equals 15 residues. The CDR3 nucleotides are TGTGCCAGCAGTTACCCGGCGGGGGGGCTCAATGAGCAGTTCTTC. Protein product: CASSYPAGGLNEQFF.

V is TRBV29-1 and J is TRBJ2-5; the match to TRBD2 covers 7 bases. The V segment lost 6 bases and the J segment 1 base; nucleotides outside the gene matches: 5. Germline V lookup: CDR1 SQVTM, CDR2 ANQGSEA. This CDR3 spans 13 amino acids. The DNA of the CDR3 is TGCAGCGTGGGAGCGGGGAGCCAAGAGACCCAGTACTTC. Protein: CSVGAGSQETQYF. The variable domain in full, with the rest retrieved from reference TRBV29-1 and TRBJ2-5, is SAVISQKPSRDICQRGTSLTIQCQVDSQVTMMFWYRQQPGQSLTLIATANQGSEATYESGFVIDKFPISRPNLTFSTLTVSNMSPEDSSIYLCSVGAGSQETQYFGPGTRLLVL.

The chain couples TRBV10-3 to TRBJ1-1; possible D gene TRBD1, 5 bases. Trimming stripped 6 bases from V and 0 bases from J, with 5 bases between. Germline loops: CDR1 ENHRY, CDR2 SYGVKD. There are 12 residues in the CDR3. DNA of the CDR3: TGTGCCATCAGGGACATGAACACTGAAGCTTTCTTT. As protein: CAIRDMNTEAFF.

This chain connects TRBV20-1 to TRBJ1-2, with D perhaps matching TRBD1 (6 bases). V dropped 2 bases and J dropped 2 bases, with 21 bases sitting between them. The CDR3 totals 17 residues. The germline CDR1 and CDR2 sequences are DFQATT and SNEGSKA (reference sequence). CDR3 loop: CSARPRAGTPSNYGYTF. In nucleotides, the CDR3 is TGCAGTGCTAGACCCAGAGCCGGGACACCATCGAACTATGGCTACACCTTC.

This clonotype was observed a handful of times. J is TRBJ2-1 and V is TRBV14; 11 bases are a match to TRBD2. CDR3 size: 13 residues. Germline lookup yields CDR1 SGHDN and CDR2 FVKESK. V was pared by 6 bases and J by 6 bases, with 1 base of the junction left unmatched. CDR3: CASRLAGANEQFF. The CDR3, as DNA: TGTGCCAGCAGACTAGCGGGGGCCAATGAGCAGTTCTTC.